This record concerns one TCR beta chain sequence. These data originate in a study of blood T cell repertoires in COVID-19. Study-wide context: Samples of COVID-19 (acute and convalescent) were obtained from the United States, Italy and Spain. In each case, the material was cDNA or gDNA derived from T cells, B-cell-depleted T cells, or PBMCs.

V shed 4 bases and J shed 1 base, with 11 bases lying between them. This CDR3 has 13 residues. Germline-derived CDR1 and CDR2 are GTSNPN and SVGIG (reference sequence). Per the original methods: Amplified reference gene primers provided the basis for estimating nucleated cell counts. Repertoires were generated with immunoSEQ multiplex PCR, while TCRdb's copy carries only in-frame clones and drops some. V and J calls and clone size are as listed in that table; D and trimming were resolved from the DNA. The table has about 190,000 clones, approximately 85% seen once; the top ten hold 5% to 6.5%. This chain connects TRBV30 to TRBJ2-7; maybe TRBD1 (6 bases). The sequenced sample consisted of peripheral blood. This TCR came from a woman in her seventies with active or convalescent COVID-19. This chain's CDR3 is CAWMVGASYEQYF. CDR3 coding DNA: TGTGCCTGGATGGTGGGGGCATCCTACGAGCAGTACTTC.